Below are 27 T cell receptor beta chains sequenced from a single sample in a study of shared clonotypes between healthy human individuals. Sequenced by immunoSEQ multiplex PCR; TCRdb stores in-frame clones only, minus some. Counted here are 600,000 or so clones, about 95% occurring once; the ten biggest clones make up about 0.11%. Positively selected for CCR7, the CD45RO-negative cells used as naive CD8 cells excluded terminally differentiated effector memory CD45RA+ cells. Material: naive CD8+ T cells sorted from blood. The receptor source for this set is a woman aged 25 to 39 in good health.

The genes are TRBV7-9 and TRBJ2-1; TRBD2 aligns across 8 bases. Per germline, CDR1 SEHNR and CDR2 FQNEAQ (reference sequence). With V trimmed by 2 bases and J by 2 bases, 2 bases remained unmatched. There are 15 residues in the CDR3. CDR3 sequence (DNA): TGTGCCAGCAGCTTAAGCGGGAGCACCTACAATGAGCAGTTCTTC. Protein product: CASSLSGSTYNEQFF.

J is TRBJ1-4 and V is TRBV25-1, with 8 nucleotides matching TRBD1. From germline, CDR1 is MGHDK and CDR2 SYGVNS. The junction had 13 bases not matched to a gene; V was cut back by 4 bases and J by 6 bases. This CDR3 has 17 residues. CDR3 nucleotides: TGTGCCAGCAGTGCCGGACCCTACAGGGGGATGGATGAAAAACTGTTTTTT. Encoded protein: CASSAGPYRGMDEKLFF.

The chain joins TRBV9 to TRBJ2-7, with 9 bases fitting TRBD2. Trimming took 0 bases from V and 3 from J; bases not matched to a gene: 7. Germline CDR1 SGDLS, CDR2 YYNGEE. The CDR3 contains 16 residues. For the CDR3, the DNA is TGTGCCAGCAGCGTAGGGTGGACTAGCGAGAGCTACGAGCAGTACTTC. Amino acid sequence: CASSVGWTSESYEQYF.

J is TRBJ2-3 and V is TRBV27, with 9 positions matching TRBD1. The trim removed 7 bases at V and 6 bases at J, leaving 8 bases unmatched. This CDR3 comprises 14 residues. CDR1 is MNHEY and CDR2 is SMNVEV in the germline V gene (reference sequence). CDR3 residues: CASTGQGTGDTQYF. CDR3 sequence (DNA): TGTGCCAGCACCGGACAGGGGACGGGGGATACGCAGTATTTT.

This clone appeared once. The rearrangement links TRBV28 to TRBJ2-7; the match to TRBD2 covers 7 bases. Trimming cost V 2 bases and J 3 bases; bases outside gene matches: 7. Looked up from germline, CDR1 is MDHEN and CDR2 is SYDVKM. This CDR3 has 15 residues. CDR3 sequence (DNA): TGTGCCAGCAGTTTAAGGTGGGAGGGAATCTACGAGCAGTACTTC. Translated: CASSLRWEGIYEQYF.

The V and J genes are TRBV29-1 and TRBJ2-7, with D possibly TRBD2 on 5 matching bases. The ends were cut back, 2 bases at V and 0 bases at J, with 8 bases in the middle. The CDR3 consists of 13 residues. CDR1 SQVTM and CDR2 ANQGSEA come from the germline V gene. CDR3 in amino acids: CSVEKTNSYEQYF. CDR3 DNA: TGCAGCGTTGAAAAGACTAACTCCTACGAGCAGTACTTC.

V gene TRBV30 combines with J gene TRBJ2-7; D is tentatively TRBD1 or TRBD2 (5 bases each). Trimming removed 2 bases at V and 7 bases at J, with 24 bases between. This CDR3 spans 16 amino acids. The germline V gene has CDR1 GTSNPN and CDR2 SVGIG (reference sequence). CDR3 region: CAWSSLLAGTPWEQYF. The CDR3 DNA reads as TGTGCCTGGAGTTCCCTCTTGGCAGGGACCCCCTGGGAGCAGTACTTC.

The chain employs TRBV27 and TRBJ1-5; D may be TRBD1 (6 bases). V shed 5 bases and J shed 3 bases, with 8 bases lying between them. The germline V gene encodes CDR1 MNHEY and CDR2 SMNVEV (reference sequence). The CDR3 contains 13 residues. The CDR3 here is CASSQGFNQPQHF. The CDR3 DNA follows: TGTGCCAGCAGTCAGGGGTTCAATCAGCCCCAGCATTTT.

The chain couples TRBV7-2 to TRBJ2-2, with TRBD2 matching 12 bases. Germline CDR1 reads SGHTA; CDR2 reads FQGNSA. CDR3 size: 19 residues. V gave up 5 bases and J gave up 3 bases; unmatched junction bases: 13. CDR3: CASSPEPPTSGSYTGELFF. CDR3 sequence (DNA): TGTGCCAGCAGCCCAGAGCCCCCGACTAGCGGGAGTTACACCGGGGAGCTGTTTTTT. Looking up the rest from reference TRBV7-2 and TRBJ2-2 gives the full variable domain: GAGVSQSPSNKVTEKGKDVELRCDPISGHTALYWYRQSLGQGLEFLIYFQGNSAPDKSGLPSDRFSAERTGGSVSTLTIQRTQQEDSAVYLCASSPEPPTSGSYTGELFFGEGSRLTVL.

This rearrangement joins TRBV28 to TRBJ2-5; no firm D call. The DNA end is more similar to TRBJ2-7, so the J call may be wrong. Germline lookup yields CDR1 MDHEN and CDR2 SYDVKM. This CDR3 is built from 10 residues. CDR3 bases: TGTGCCAGCAGTAACGGCGAGCAGTACTTC. Translating it yields CASSNGEQYF.

This clone was observed once. The chain combines TRBV7-9 with TRBJ2-2; D unresolved. Germline CDR1 SEHNR, CDR2 FQNEAQ (reference sequence). Deletions cut 4 bases from V and 5 bases from J, with 20 bases between. The CDR3 spans 17 residues. In nucleotides, the CDR3 is TGTGCCAGCAGCTCGAGAAGGAGAAGGGCCGAAACCGGGGAGCTGTTTTTT. Translated, it gives CASSSRRRRAETGELFF.

CDR3 in amino acids: CASSLGGSNTEAFF. Here the CDR3 DNA reads TGCGCCAGCAGCTTGGGGGGTTCGAACACTGAAGCTTTCTTT. The chain is built from TRBV5-1 and TRBJ1-1; unclear D gene. Germline CDR1 is SGHRS and CDR2 is YFSETQ. This CDR3 has 14 amino acids. V lost 0 bases, J lost 1 base, and 7 bases lay in between.

This chain links TRBV6-1 with TRBJ2-2; the match to TRBD2 covers 7 bases. This CDR3 comprises 16 residues. V shed 2 bases and J 6 bases; nucleotides not matched to a gene: 9. Looked up from germline, CDR1 is MNHNS and CDR2 is SASEGT. The CDR3 sequence is CASSEWGGDLAGELFF. CDR3 coding DNA: TGTGCCAGCAGTGAATGGGGGGGAGATCTCGCCGGGGAGCTGTTTTTT.

The CDR3 region is CASSLEAGGPYNEQFF. CDR3 coding DNA: TGCGCCAGCAGCTTGGAGGCGGGAGGGCCCTACAATGAGCAGTTCTTC. The chain carries TRBV5-1 and TRBJ2-1; 9 nucleotides agree with TRBD2. After removal of 0 bases from V and 2 bases from J, the junction contained 3 bases not matched to a gene. CDR1 is SGHRS and CDR2 is YFSETQ in the germline V gene. This CDR3 has 16 residues.

J is TRBJ1-1 and V is TRBV6-4; D remains unclear. The germline CDR1 and CDR2 sequences are MRHNA and SNTAGT. Trimming took off 3 bases at V and 1 base at J, with 9 bases between the two ends. The CDR3 contains 14 residues. CDR3 bases: TGTGCCAGCAGTGAAGCCGCCGGGAACACTGAAGCTTTCTTT. Its protein is CASSEAAGNTEAFF.

V is TRBV28 and J is TRBJ2-5, with D uncertain. With 2 bases removed from V and 5 bases from J, the gap between germline ends came to 6 bases. The CDR3 is 12 residues long. CDR1 is MDHEN and CDR2 is SYDVKM in the germline V gene. CDR3: CASSLQEETQYF. The CDR3 DNA reads as TGTGCCAGCAGTTTACAGGAGGAGACCCAGTACTTC. Complete variable domain (other parts from reference TRBV28 and TRBJ2-5): DVKVTQSSRYLVKRTGEKVFLECVQDMDHENMFWYRQDPGLGLRLIYFSYDVKMKEKGDIPEGYSVSREKKERFSLILESASTNQTSMYLCASSLQEETQYFGPGTRLLVL.

This chain connects TRBV9 to TRBJ2-2; D remains unclear. The V and J ends lost 3 bases and 4 bases respectively, with 7 bases between them. Germline V gene lookup returns CDR1 SGDLS and CDR2 YYNGEE. The CDR3 covers 13 residues. The CDR3 DNA sequence: TGTGCCAGCAGCGCGGTTCTCACCGGGGAGCTGTTTTTT. It yields the protein CASSAVLTGELFF.

This clone showed up just once. This rearrangement joins TRBV19 to TRBJ2-1; D remains ambiguous. Germline loops: CDR1 LNHDA, CDR2 SQIVND (reference sequence). V was shortened by 3 bases and J by 0 bases, with 6 bases between the two germline ends. The CDR3 length is 14 residues. Here the CDR3 DNA reads TGTGCCAGTAGTATCAAGAGCTCCTACAATGAGCAGTTCTTC. Its translation: CASSIKSSYNEQFF.

The CDR3 coding sequence is TGTGCCAGCAGTGTTCAACGGGACAGGGCCTACGAGCAGTACTTC. Protein product: CASSVQRDRAYEQYF. The chain employs TRBV6-1 and TRBJ2-7; 9 bases line up with TRBD1. Germline assignment: CDR1 MNHNS and CDR2 SASEGT. This CDR3 has 15 residues. V lost 4 bases and J lost 2; bases outside the gene matches: 6.

This clone has just one count. This rearrangement joins TRBV6-1 to TRBJ2-7; D is ambiguous. Germline V gene lookup returns CDR1 MNHNS and CDR2 SASEGT. Trimming took off 2 bases at V and 0 bases at J, with 5 bases between the two ends. There are 13 residues in the CDR3. The CDR3 loop is CASSEYNSYEQYF. The CDR3 DNA is TGTGCCAGCAGTGAATACAACTCCTACGAGCAGTACTTC.

This chain uses TRBV9 with TRBJ2-7, with 7 bases identical to TRBD1. Germline V gene sequence: CDR1 SGDLS, CDR2 YYNGEE. The CDR3 spans 14 residues. Trimming removed 3 bases from V and 3 bases from J; junction bases left unmatched: 6. Here the CDR3 DNA reads TGTGCCAGCAGCGAGGGGGCAGACTTCTACGAGCAGTACTTC. Translated, it gives CASSEGADFYEQYF.

This chain links TRBV11-2 with TRBJ1-1, with D uncertain. V dropped 0 bases and J dropped 1 base, with 6 bases sitting between them. Germline V lookup: CDR1 SGHAT, CDR2 FQNNGV. The CDR3 is 14 amino acids. The CDR3 reads CASSLDGPNTEAFF. For the CDR3, the DNA is TGTGCCAGCAGCTTAGATGGACCGAACACTGAAGCTTTCTTT.

This clone has a single count. V usage is TRBV19 and J usage is TRBJ1-1, with 7 nucleotides matching TRBD1. Germline V CDR1 and CDR2: LNHDA, SQIVND (reference sequence). This CDR3 has 14 amino acids. The junction had 11 bases not matched to a gene; V was cut back by 8 bases and J by 5 bases. The CDR3 reads CASRMGEGATEAFF. DNA of the CDR3: TGTGCCAGTCGCATGGGGGAGGGGGCGACTGAAGCTTTCTTT.

The J gene is TRBJ2-1, the V gene TRBV27; TRBD2 agrees at 7 bases. The CDR3 totals 13 residues. Germline assignment: CDR1 MNHEY and CDR2 SMNVEV (reference sequence). With V trimmed by 1 base and J by 7 bases, 1 base remained unmatched. The CDR3 coding sequence is TGTGCCAGCAGTTTATTAGCGGGTAATGAGCAGTTCTTC. Amino acid sequence: CASSLLAGNEQFF.

Concerning this clone itself: Other DNA sequences in this sample translate to the same CDR3. The rearrangement uses TRBV9 and TRBJ2-7; 9 bases fit TRBD1. The CDR3 length is 14 residues. V trimming: 0 bases; J trimming: 2 bases; junction bases outside the gene matches: 0. Germline V gene sequence: CDR1 SGDLS, CDR2 YYNGEE. CDR3 residues: CASSVGTGAYEQYF. The CDR3 region has the DNA TGTGCCAGCAGCGTAGGGACAGGGGCCTACGAGCAGTACTTC. Filled out from reference TRBV9 and TRBJ2-7, the complete variable domain reads DSGVTQTPKHLITATGQRVTLRCSPRSGDLSVYWYQQSLDQGLQFLIQYYNGEERAKGNILERFSAQQFPDLHSELNLSSLELGDSALYFCASSVGTGAYEQYFGPGTRLTVT.

The chain recombines TRBV27 with TRBJ1-1, with a possible D match to TRBD1 (6 bases). Trimming removed 3 bases from V and 4 bases from J, with 9 bases in between. Germline CDR1 is MNHEY and CDR2 is SMNVEV (reference sequence). The CDR3 is made up of 13 amino acids. CDR3 nucleotide sequence: TGTGCCAGCAGTTTCCGGGGGGCCACTGAAGCTTTCTTT. Residues: CASSFRGATEAFF.

As concerns this clone: Other DNA sequences in the same sample also yield this CDR3. V and J are TRBV5-5 and TRBJ2-7; D possibly uses TRBD1 or TRBD2 (6 bases each). Germline loops: CDR1 SGHKS, CDR2 YYEKEE (reference sequence). The CDR3 has 15 amino acids. Trimming stripped 0 bases from V and 1 base from J, with 11 bases between. CDR3 sequence: CASSLERGLSYEQYF. CDR3 nucleotides: TGTGCCAGCAGCTTGGAACGGGGGCTTTCCTACGAGCAGTACTTC.